This TCR beta chain derives from a study of T cell responses to AZD1222 COVID-19 vaccine (dated by TCRdb to about 2021). Regarding the study in general: AZD1222 recipients given second doses at about 4 weeks or at about 12 weeks were pooled, since spike-specific TCR depth and breadth were not found to differ between the two schedules. TCR sequencing covered over 230 trial participants: roughly 200 given two doses of AZD1222 and 26 given two doses of MenACWY control vaccine. Trial participants were enrolled by age into 18-55, 56-69 and 70-plus year subgroups, with around 140, 26 and 57 TCR-sequenced participants respectively. The study at large found these results: No day 14 peak-response samples were available, so repertoires were characterized only after the peak T cell response. Reportedly, close to half of the unique spike-specific TCRs recognized epitopes lying outside the regions that are mutated in the B.1.351 and B.1.1.7 variants. A significant rise in spike-specific TCR breadth and depth was observed after two AZD1222 doses relative to day 0 and relative to MenACWY recipients. Participants were mostly white British, with more females than males. The authors suggested clonal diversity may have been underestimated. In the small 56-69-year group, the increase in depth fell short of significance, most likely because of low power. Conclusions about previously exposed vaccinees were limited because only a handful of AZD1222 recipients were SARS-CoV-2 seropositive at baseline. The vaccine-associated CD4 TCRs covered the entire spike protein, and the dominant responses fell in regions 160-218 and 743-854.

The germline V gene specifies SGHRS as CDR1 and YFSETQ as CDR2. V has 4 bases trimmed and J has 5 bases trimmed; junction bases matching no gene number 6. Spanning cysteine to phenylalanine, the CDR3 consists of 14 amino acids. The only DNA kept is the CDR3, 42 bases in frame from the first base. Interpreted using the paper, the time point label stands for: baseline before first vaccination. Vaccinee samples were obtained from the UK trials COV001 and COV002, which included a single-blind randomized controlled phase 2/3 trial of AZD1222 (ChAdOx1 nCoV-19) in healthy adults. Trial participant PBMC samples were collected at day 0 and day 28 after the second dose for TCRbeta chain sequencing. On this clone itself: The clone's antigen remains unknown. No per-base quality is available; no much larger clone lies one base away.

The CDR3 regions of human TCRbeta chains were analyzed by immunosequencing. As for the original processing: TCRs in the repertoires were compared against a reference library of SARS-CoV-2-specific TCRs that had been generated with the MIRA antigen-specificity platform. Breadth was defined as the fraction of unique TCRs that were SARS-CoV-2-associated. Depth was defined as the fraction of total T cells that were SARS-CoV-2-associated. Using the MIRA data, each spike-specific TCR was mapped to the spike region that the TCR reacts to and placed in a CD4 or CD8 class. Log10-transformed breadth and depth values were compared by one-way ANOVA with Sidak's multiple comparisons tests. Imported from immuneACCESS, the table was reduced by TCRdb to in-frame sequences with V and J called. These copies leave out some clones; in studies compared against another copy, an unresolved V gene accounts for under half, and the cause of the remainder is not known. That table furnishes V, J and clone size, whereas the DNA furnished D and trimming. Here the sample has about 83,000 clones; 86% occur a single time. The ten largest clones represent roughly 8.7% of the sample.

The chain couples TRBV5-1 to TRBJ2-5; a stretch of 9 junction bases matches TRBD1. The clonotype comes from an adult in good health. Specimen: peripheral blood, collected on day 0 of AZD1222 vaccination. This receptor has the CDR3 CASSPGQGRETQYF. The DNA sequence is TGCGCCAGCAGCCCGGGACAGGGCAGGGAGACCCAGTACTTC.